Here is one T cell receptor (beta chain) with its context. What it binds is not known. The data are from a study of blood T cells in healthy people across ages. Points from the study as a whole: Compared with aged donors, long-lived donors showed fewer expanded clones, suggesting selection.

There are 12 residues in the CDR3. Germline V gives CDR1 SGHTA, CDR2 FQGNSA. V lost 5 bases and J 11 bases, leaving 15 bases between the germline ends. A second PCR, run for roughly 6 to 11 cycles, used a sample-barcoded 5' primer plus a J-beta primer mix. TCRdb recomputed calls from the 5' RACE reads with MiXCR, one row per CDR3 protein. The repertoire has 650,000 to 800,000 distinct CDR3 sequences, around 42% of them found once; the top ten carry about 21%. The sequenced sample consisted of blood. This clonotype was obtained from a man aged 55-75 years in good health. The rearrangement uses TRBV7-2 and TRBJ1-1; a possible D gene is TRBD1 (5 bases). CDR3 sequence reads: CASSPVGRQAFF. As DNA, the CDR3 is TGTGCCAGCAGCCCCGTTGGGCGACAGGCTTTCTTT.